These 10 T cell receptor beta chains originate from one sample sequenced in a study of cytomegalovirus exposure and HLA in healthy donors. Both 60 Vbeta primers and 13 Jbeta primers went into the PCR. Sequencing used immunoSEQ multiplex PCR; TCRdb keeps in-frame clones, though not all of them. Of 30,000 to 45,000 clones listed, approximately 90% are singletons. Source material: PBMCs. Receptors were obtained from a woman between 35 and 50 years old in good health and CMV-seropositive.

This rearrangement joins TRBV29-1 to TRBJ1-2, with D uncertain. CDR3 length: 13 amino acids. Germline assignment: CDR1 SQVTM and CDR2 ANQGSEA. Trimming left V 4 bases short and J 0 bases short, with 9 bases between. CDR3 nucleotides: TGCAGCGTTGGCGGTTTTTCTAACTATGGCTACACCTTC. This sequence encodes CSVGGFSNYGYTF.

V gene TRBV7-9 combines with J gene TRBJ1-2; no reliable D call. The CDR3 has 11 amino acids. V was clipped by 1 base and J by 6 bases, with 3 bases between them. Germline-derived CDR1 and CDR2 are SEHNR and FQNEAQ (reference sequence). Written as DNA, the CDR3 is TGTGCCAGCAGCTTAGGAGATGGCTACACCTTC. Protein: CASSLGDGYTF.

V gene TRBV27 combines with J gene TRBJ2-5; a possible D gene is TRBD1 (6 bases). The J call is doubtful: the DNA matches TRBJ2-7 better. This CDR3 is built from 14 residues. Germline V gene lookup returns CDR1 MNHEY and CDR2 SMNVEV (reference sequence). In DNA, the CDR3 is TGTGCCAGCAGTCTAATAACAGGGAACAACGAGCAGTACTTC. Translation gives CASSLITGNNEQYF.

The CDR3 here is CATSRDLAGAYNEQFF. CDR3 sequence (DNA): TGTGCCACCAGCAGAGATCTAGCGGGGGCCTACAATGAGCAGTTCTTC. This chain joins TRBV15 and TRBJ2-1, with TRBD2 identical over 10 bases. The germline CDR1 and CDR2 sequences are LNHNV and YYDKDF (reference sequence). This CDR3 is built from 16 residues. V dropped 0 bases and J dropped 2; count of bases not matched to a gene: 1.

The gene calls are TRBV29-1 and TRBJ2-5; no clear D gene. CDR3 length: 10 amino acids. Between the trimmed V and J ends, which lost 6 bases and 4 bases, there was a span of 6 bases. The germline V gene has CDR1 SQVTM and CDR2 ANQGSEA. The CDR3, as DNA: TGCAGCGTCCTAGGAGAGACCCAGTACTTC. Amino acid sequence: CSVLGETQYF.

This chain connects TRBV5-1 to TRBJ1-2, with a tentative D call TRBD1 (5 bases). The CDR3 length is 14 residues. Trimming pared 7 bases from V and 4 bases from J, leaving 17 bases between. Germline V gene lookup returns CDR1 SGHRS and CDR2 YFSETQ. CDR3 nucleotide sequence: TGCGCCAGCGCCCGGGACTCGGGGGGCTATGGCTACACCTTC. Translating gives CASARDSGGYGYTF.

The chain uses TRBV5-1 and TRBJ2-2; TRBD1 might be the D (6 bases). Germline CDR1 reads SGHRS; CDR2 reads YFSETQ. V was cut by 2 bases and J by 7 bases, with 12 bases left in between. The CDR3 length is 14 residues. CDR3 sequence reads: CASSFQQGSGELFF. Written as DNA, the CDR3 is TGCGCCAGCAGCTTCCAACAGGGAAGCGGGGAGCTGTTTTTT.

This rearrangement joins TRBV4-3 to TRBJ2-3; TRBD2 matches 11 bases. The CDR3 covers 16 residues. Trimming removed 0 bases from V and 8 bases from J; junction bases left unmatched: 7. CDR1 and CDR2 (germline): LGHNA, YSLEER. CDR3 amino acids: CASSQDELAGGSTQYF. For the CDR3, the DNA is TGCGCCAGCAGCCAAGATGAGCTAGCGGGGGGTTCTACGCAGTATTTT.

The chain combines TRBV10-2 with TRBJ2-3, with D maybe TRBD2 (6 bases). This CDR3 is 15 amino acids long. The V end was cut by 8 bases, the J end by 1 base, with 16 bases between. Germline V gene data show CDR1 as WSHSY and CDR2 as SAAADI. The DNA for the CDR3 is TGCGCCAGCTTGGTTGGGGCTAGCGGCACAGATACGCAGTATTTT. The encoded protein is CASLVGASGTDTQYF.

The chain combines TRBV4-1 with TRBJ2-5, with D maybe TRBD1 (6 bases). V was clipped by 0 bases and J by 4 bases, with 9 bases between them. CDR1 is MGHRA and CDR2 is YSYEKL in the germline V gene. The CDR3 is 14 amino acids. CDR3 amino acids: CASSQDTGTETQYF. CDR3 DNA: TGCGCCAGCAGCCAAGATACAGGGACAGAGACCCAGTACTTC.